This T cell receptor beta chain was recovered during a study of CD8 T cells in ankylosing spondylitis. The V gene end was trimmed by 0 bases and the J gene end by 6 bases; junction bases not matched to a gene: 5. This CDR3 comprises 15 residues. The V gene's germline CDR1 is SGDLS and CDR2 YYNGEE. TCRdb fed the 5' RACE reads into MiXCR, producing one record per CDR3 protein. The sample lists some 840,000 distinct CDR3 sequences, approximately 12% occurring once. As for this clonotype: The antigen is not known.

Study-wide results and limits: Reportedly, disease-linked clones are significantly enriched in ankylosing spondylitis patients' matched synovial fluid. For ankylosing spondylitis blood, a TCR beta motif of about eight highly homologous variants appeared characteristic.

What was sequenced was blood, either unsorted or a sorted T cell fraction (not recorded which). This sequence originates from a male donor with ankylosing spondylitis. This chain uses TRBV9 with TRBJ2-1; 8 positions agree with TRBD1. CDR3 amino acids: CASSVEDRESNEQFF. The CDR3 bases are TGTGCCAGCAGCGTAGAGGACAGGGAGTCCAATGAGCAGTTCTTC.